Each of the 4 T cell receptor beta chains below was sequenced from the same sample in a study of T-cell reconstitution after alpha-beta-depleted transplantation in children. Unique molecular identifiers were incorporated into the prepared TCRbeta library. TCRdb recomputed calls from the PCR reads with MiXCR, one row per CDR3 protein. This table has some 200,000 distinct CDR3 sequences, approximately 11% appearing once. The sample here was PBMCs, taken before TCRalphabeta/CD19-depleted stem cell transplant. The receptors originated from a child in the first two years of life with acute myeloid leukemia, due to receive a stem cell transplant.

This clonotype appeared a few times. A much more abundant neighbour one base away suggests this may be a read error. CDR3 region: CASSPDSGPYGDTF. The CDR3 DNA reads TGCGCCAGCAGCCCGGACAGCGGCCCATATGGCGACACCTTC. The chain uses TRBV5-1 and TRBJ1-2; a possible D gene is TRBD1 (6 bases). The CDR3 contains 14 residues. Germline V gives CDR1 SGHRS, CDR2 YFSETQ.

The chain recombines TRBV6-4 with TRBJ2-3; TRBD2 agrees at 9 bases. The trim removed 6 bases at V and 10 bases at J, leaving 14 bases unmatched. The CDR3 totals 15 residues. Germline CDR1 is MRHNA and CDR2 is SNTAGT. CDR3 loop: CASRPGLAEVLAQYF. The CDR3 DNA sequence: TGTGCCAGCAGACCGGGACTAGCCGAAGTGTTGGCGCAGTATTTT.

This clonotype was observed many times. The chain combines TRBV29-1 with TRBJ2-3; D remains unclear. V was clipped by 0 bases and J by 2 bases, with 9 bases between them. The CDR3 has 14 amino acids. The V gene's germline CDR1 is SQVTM and CDR2 ANQGSEA. The CDR3 sequence: CSVEDRSSTDTQYF. CDR3 coding DNA: TGCAGCGTTGAAGATCGGAGCTCCACAGATACGCAGTATTTT.

This clonotype was counted at least ten times. The V call is TRBV11-2, the J call TRBJ2-7; 7 nucleotides agree with TRBD2. The germline CDR1 and CDR2 sequences are SGHAT and FQNNGV. V trimming: 2 bases; J trimming: 0 bases; junction bases outside the gene matches: 7. CDR3 size: 16 residues. The CDR3, as DNA: TGTGCCAGCAGCTTACTAGCGGTTCTTAGCTCCTACGAGCAGTACTTC. Translating it yields CASSLLAVLSSYEQYF.